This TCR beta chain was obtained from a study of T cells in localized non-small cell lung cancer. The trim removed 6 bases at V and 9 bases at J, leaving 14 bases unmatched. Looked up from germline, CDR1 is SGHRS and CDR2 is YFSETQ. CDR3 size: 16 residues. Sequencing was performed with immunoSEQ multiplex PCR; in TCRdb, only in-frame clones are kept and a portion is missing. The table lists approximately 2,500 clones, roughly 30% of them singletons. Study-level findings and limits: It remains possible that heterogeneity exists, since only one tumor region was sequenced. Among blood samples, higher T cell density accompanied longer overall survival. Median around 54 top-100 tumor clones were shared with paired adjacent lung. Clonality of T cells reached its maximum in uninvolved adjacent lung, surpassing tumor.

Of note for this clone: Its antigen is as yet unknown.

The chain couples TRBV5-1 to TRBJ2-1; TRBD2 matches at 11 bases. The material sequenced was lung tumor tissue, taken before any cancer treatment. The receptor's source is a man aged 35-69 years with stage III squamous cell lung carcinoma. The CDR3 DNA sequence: TGCGCCAGCAAGCCTCCTTTAGCGGGAGGGCCGAGTGAGCAGTTCTTC. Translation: CASKPPLAGGPSEQFF. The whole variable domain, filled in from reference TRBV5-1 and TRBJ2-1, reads KAGVTQTPRYLIKTRGQQVTLSCSPISGHRSVSWYQQTPGQGLQFLFEYFSETQRNKGNFPGRFSGRQFSNSRSEMNVSTLELGDSALYLCASKPPLAGGPSEQFFGPGTRLTVL.